The following is a T cell receptor (beta chain) sequence with its context. The CDR3 covers 16 residues. The V and J ends lost 7 bases and 0 bases respectively, with 20 bases between them. Germline V gene data show CDR1 as SGDLS and CDR2 as YYNGEE. These data come from a study of beta chain features in type 1 diabetes. TCRB transcripts that were expressed got sequenced, as all of the isolated RNA had been reverse transcribed. Assay: immunoSEQ multiplex PCR; the TCRdb copy retains only in-frame clones and omits some. The sample includes approximately 300,000 clones, approximately 9.9% of them seen just once.

The receptor comes from a woman in her thirties in good health. Sequenced input: naive CD4+ T cells from blood. This chain connects TRBV9 to TRBJ2-7, with a weak D call TRBD1 (6 bases). The CDR3 DNA follows: TGTGCCAGCGAAGGTAAAGGGGGATCGAGCTCCTACGAGCAGTACTTC. This sequence encodes CASEGKGGSSSYEQYF.